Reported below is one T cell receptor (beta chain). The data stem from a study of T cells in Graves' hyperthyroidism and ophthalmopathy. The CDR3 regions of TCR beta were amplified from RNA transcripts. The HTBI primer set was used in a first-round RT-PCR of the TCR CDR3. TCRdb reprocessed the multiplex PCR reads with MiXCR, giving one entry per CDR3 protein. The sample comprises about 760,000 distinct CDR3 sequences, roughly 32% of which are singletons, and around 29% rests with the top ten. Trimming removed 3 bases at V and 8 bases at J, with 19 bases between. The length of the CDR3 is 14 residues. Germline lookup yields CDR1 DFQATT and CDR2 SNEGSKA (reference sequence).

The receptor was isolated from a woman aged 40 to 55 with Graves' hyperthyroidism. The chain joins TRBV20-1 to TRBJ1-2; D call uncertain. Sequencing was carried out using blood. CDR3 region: CSAREIRAQDGYTF. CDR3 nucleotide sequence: TGCAGTGCTAGGGAAATTCGGGCCCAGGACGGCTACACCTTC.